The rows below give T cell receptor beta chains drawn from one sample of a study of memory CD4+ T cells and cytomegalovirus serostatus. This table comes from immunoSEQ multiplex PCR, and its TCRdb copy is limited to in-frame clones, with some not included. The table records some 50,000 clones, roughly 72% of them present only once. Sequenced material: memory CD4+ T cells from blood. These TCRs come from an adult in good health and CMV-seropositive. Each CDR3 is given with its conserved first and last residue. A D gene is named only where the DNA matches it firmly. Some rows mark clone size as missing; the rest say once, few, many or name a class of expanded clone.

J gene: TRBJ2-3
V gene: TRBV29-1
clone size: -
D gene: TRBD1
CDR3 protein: CSVDRTGNLDTQYF
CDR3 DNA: TGCAGCGTTGATCGGACAGGGAACCTGGATACGCAGTATTTT

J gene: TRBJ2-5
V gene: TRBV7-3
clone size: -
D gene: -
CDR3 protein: CASSLTGHQETQYF
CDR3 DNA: TGTGCCAGCAGCTTAACGGGGCACCAAGAGACCCAGTACTTC

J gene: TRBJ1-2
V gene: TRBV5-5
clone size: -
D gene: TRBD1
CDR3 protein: CASSSGQDLFYGYTF
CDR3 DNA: TGTGCCAGCAGCAGCGGACAGGATCTTTTCTATGGCTACACCTTC

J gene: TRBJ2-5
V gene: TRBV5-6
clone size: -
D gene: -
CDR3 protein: CASSLGDAREETQYF
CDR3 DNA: TGTGCCAGCAGCTTGGGGGACGCCAGGGAAGAGACCCAGTACTTC

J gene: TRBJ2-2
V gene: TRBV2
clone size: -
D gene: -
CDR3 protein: CASQYAGELFF
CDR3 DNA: TGTGCCAGCCAGTACGCCGGGGAGCTGTTTTTT

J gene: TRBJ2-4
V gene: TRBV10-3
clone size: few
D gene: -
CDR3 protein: CATRAGLAKNIQYF
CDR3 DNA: TGTGCCACCCGGGCGGGGCTAGCCAAAAACATTCAGTACTTC

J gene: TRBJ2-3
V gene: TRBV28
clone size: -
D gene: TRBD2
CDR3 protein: CASRPAGTSVTDTQYF
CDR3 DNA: TGTGCCAGCAGACCCGCCGGGACTAGCGTGACAGATACGCAGTATTTT

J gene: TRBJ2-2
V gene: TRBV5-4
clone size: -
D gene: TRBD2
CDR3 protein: CASSLARGGYTGELFF
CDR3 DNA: TGTGCCAGCAGCTTGGCTCGCGGGGGATACACCGGGGAGCTGTTTTTT

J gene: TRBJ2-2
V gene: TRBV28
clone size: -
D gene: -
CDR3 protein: CASSLRDRPNTGELFF
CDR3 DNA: TGTGCCAGCAGTCTCCGGGACCGCCCGAACACCGGGGAGCTGTTTTTT

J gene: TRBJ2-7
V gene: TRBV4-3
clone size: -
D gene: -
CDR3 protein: CASSQDGTEPYEQYF
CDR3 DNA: TGCGCCAGCAGCCAAGATGGGACCGAACCCTACGAGCAGTACTTC

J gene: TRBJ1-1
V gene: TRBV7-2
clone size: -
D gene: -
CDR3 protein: CASSLSGADTEAFF
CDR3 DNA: TGTGCCAGCAGCTTATCCGGGGCCGACACTGAAGCTTTCTTT

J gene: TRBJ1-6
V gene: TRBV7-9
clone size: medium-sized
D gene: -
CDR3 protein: CASSLLEDSPLHF
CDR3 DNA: TGTGCCAGCAGCTTACTTGAGGATTCACCCCTCCACTTT

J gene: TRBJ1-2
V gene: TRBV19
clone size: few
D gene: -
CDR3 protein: CATGGQGLYGYTF
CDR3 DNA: TGTGCCACCGGAGGGCAGGGACTTTATGGCTACACCTTC

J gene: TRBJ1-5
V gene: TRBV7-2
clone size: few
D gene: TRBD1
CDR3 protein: CASSLVGQGNQPQHF
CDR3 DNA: TGTGCCAGCAGCTTAGTCGGACAGGGGAATCAGCCCCAGCATTTT

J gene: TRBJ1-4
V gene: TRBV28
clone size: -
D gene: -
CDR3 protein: CASGATVWSEKLFF
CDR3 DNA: TGTGCAAGCGGGGCCACGGTCTGGTCCGAAAAACTGTTTTTT

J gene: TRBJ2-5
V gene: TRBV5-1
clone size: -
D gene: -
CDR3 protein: CASSLGQAQETQYF
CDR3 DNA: TGCGCCAGCAGCTTGGGACAGGCCCAAGAGACCCAGTACTTC

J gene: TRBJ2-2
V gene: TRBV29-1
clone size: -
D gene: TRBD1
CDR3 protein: CSVDGTGTGELFF
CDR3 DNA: TGCAGCGTTGACGGGACAGGGACCGGGGAGCTGTTTTTT